This TCR beta chain was captured by sequencing in a study of a mutant IDH1 vaccine in newly diagnosed glioma. The table came from immunoSEQ multiplex PCR; TCRdb's copy has only in-frame clones and leaves some out. The sample lists 85,000 to 100,000 clones, around 80% occurring once. As for time point: baseline, week 1 (first vaccination visit). Treatment described: pre-vaccination baseline after standard-of-care therapy. V shed 4 bases, J shed 5 bases, and the junction held 5 bases outside the gene matches. Germline lookup yields CDR1 SGHNT and CDR2 YYREEE (reference sequence). The CDR3 covers 14 residues.

Sequences were derived from PBMCs, sampled from a glioma patient treated with radiotherapy, temozolomide or both. This TCR was sampled from a man aged 35 to 55 with glioma. The rearrangement links TRBV5-4 to TRBJ2-5; 10 nucleotides match TRBD1. The CDR3 nucleotides are TGTGCCAGCAGCGGACAGGGGGATAGGGAGACCCAGTACTTC. Translation: CASSGQGDRETQYF.